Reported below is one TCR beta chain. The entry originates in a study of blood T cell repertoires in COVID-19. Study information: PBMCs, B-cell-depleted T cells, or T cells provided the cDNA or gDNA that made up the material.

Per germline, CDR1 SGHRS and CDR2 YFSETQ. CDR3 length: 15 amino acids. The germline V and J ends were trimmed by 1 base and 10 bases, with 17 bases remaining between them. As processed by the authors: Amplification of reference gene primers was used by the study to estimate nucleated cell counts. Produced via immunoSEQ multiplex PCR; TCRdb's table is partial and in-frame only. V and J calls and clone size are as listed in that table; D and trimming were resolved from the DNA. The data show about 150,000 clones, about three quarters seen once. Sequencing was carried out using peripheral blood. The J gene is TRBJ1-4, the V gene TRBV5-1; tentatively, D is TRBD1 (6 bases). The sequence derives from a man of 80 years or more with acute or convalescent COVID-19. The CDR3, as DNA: TGCGCCAGCAGCTTGTCGGCAGGGGCCGGTCCAAAACTGTTTTTT. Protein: CASSLSAGAGPKLFF.